The present T cell receptor (beta chain) was sequenced within a study of Ad26.COV2.S vaccination and SARS-CoV-2 variants. In its sample, this clone was seen a few times. The antigen is not known. CDR3 size: 15 residues. CDR1 and CDR2 (germline): MNHEY, SVGEGT. V lost 6 bases to trimming and J lost 3 bases, with 15 bases between them. General study findings and limits: Spike-specific responses of CD8+ and CD4+ T cells were reported to display substantial breadth after vaccination. People given the vaccine had a wider spike-specific TCR breadth than placebo recipients did. Vaccine and placebo recipients had comparable breadth of non-spike TCRs.

Clones were read by immunoSEQ multiplex PCR, and TCRdb kept only the in-frame ones, dropping some. The sample yields roughly 150,000 clones, roughly 89% seen once. The gene calls are TRBV6-2 or TRBV6-3 and TRBJ1-5; a weak D match, TRBD1 (5 bases). The sample was peripheral blood, taken after recovery from COVID-19. This TCR was recovered from a human donor who had recovered from COVID-19. DNA of the CDR3: TGTGCCAGCAGCCGTGGACCGGGACCCAATCAGCCCCAGCATTTT. This translates into CASSRGPGPNQPQHF.